What follows are 18 T cell receptor beta chains derived from one specimen sequenced in a study of post-analysis software for immune sequencing data. No antigens are known for them. Every TCR beta cDNA library bore unique molecular identifiers. TCRdb reanalysed the PCR reads using MiXCR and keeps one entry per CDR3 protein. The sample has about 770,000 distinct CDR3 sequences; 46% are singletons. General study results and limits: Patients showed TRBV5-6, TRBV5-1 and TRBV20-1 among four to six TRBV segments more frequent than in controls.

Sequencing was performed on blood. All receptors derive from a girl between 5 and 17 years old with multiple sclerosis.

The chain uses TRBV18 and TRBJ1-5; 8 bases line up with TRBD1. CDR1 is KGHSH and CDR2 is LQKENI in the germline V gene. Germline trimming cut 3 bases from V and 2 bases from J; bases unmatched to any gene: 3. This CDR3 comprises 15 residues. CDR3 nucleotides: TGTGCCAGCTCACCGGGGACAGGAGGCAATCAGCCCCAGCATTTT. As protein: CASSPGTGGNQPQHF.

This clonotype turned up a few times. The chain carries TRBV12-3 or TRBV12-4 and TRBJ2-5; 8 bases align to TRBD2. This CDR3 has 16 amino acids. Trimming cost V 2 bases and J 5 bases; bases outside gene matches: 10. CDR3 sequence (DNA): TGTGCCAGCAGTTTATTGCTAGCGGGTCACGGGGAGACCCAGTACTTC. This encodes CASSLLLAGHGETQYF.

The V call is TRBV10-3, the J call TRBJ2-2, with D uncertain. Trimming shortened V by 4 bases and J by 4 bases, and 7 bases separated the two germline ends. The CDR3 contains 13 residues. Germline CDR1 and CDR2: ENHRY and SYGVKD. CDR3 in DNA: TGTGCCATCAGTGTTTCCTCCACCGGGGAGCTGTTTTTT. Amino acids: CAISVSSTGELFF.

V is TRBV6-5 and J is TRBJ2-3; tentatively, D is TRBD1 or TRBD2 (6 bases each). CDR1 and CDR2 from the germline V gene are MNHEY and SVGAGI. V was trimmed by 6 bases and J by 1 base, leaving 14 bases between them. The length of the CDR3 is 15 residues. This chain's CDR3 is CASSRGTPRTDTQYF. The CDR3 nucleotides are TGTGCCAGCAGCCGCGGGACACCTCGCACAGATACGCAGTATTTT.

This clonotype was found a few times. The junction departs from the called germline gene at one end, perhaps through a read error. The chain links TRBV7-6 to TRBJ2-1, with 10 nucleotides matching TRBD2. This CDR3 contains 16 residues. CDR1 and CDR2 from the germline V gene are SGHVS and FNYEAQ. The chain's CDR3 is CASSSLAGESHNEQFF. CDR3 coding DNA: TGTGCCAGCAGCTCCCTAGCGGGAGAATCCCACAACGAGCAGTTCTTC.

This chain joins TRBV4-3 and TRBJ2-7; 7 bases agree with TRBD2. CDR1 LGHNA and CDR2 YSLEER come from the germline V gene. The CDR3 runs 15 residues. With V trimmed by 0 bases and J by 7 bases, 9 bases remained unmatched. CDR3 region: CASSQEVVASGEQYF. The CDR3 DNA reads TGCGCCAGCAGCCAAGAGGTCGTGGCTAGCGGAGAGCAGTACTTC.

This clonotype appeared a few times. The chain recombines TRBV28 with TRBJ2-1, with 7 bases that match TRBD2. The CDR3 has 15 residues. CDR1 and CDR2 from the germline V gene are MDHEN and SYDVKM. Unmatched junction bases numbered 14, after V lost 7 bases and J lost 8 bases. The CDR3 protein is CASTLGGSWSDEQFF. Written as DNA, the CDR3 is TGTGCCAGCACCTTAGGCGGGAGTTGGAGCGATGAGCAGTTCTTC.

The chain is built from TRBV4-2 and TRBJ2-2; 7 bases align to TRBD2. J lost 5 bases, V lost 2 bases, and 8 bases had no gene match. CDR1 is LGHNA, CDR2 YNFKEQ, per germline. This CDR3 spans 16 amino acids. CDR3 DNA: TGTGCCAGCAGCCAATGGACGAAGCGGGGAACCGGGGAGCTGTTTTTT. Protein sequence: CASSQWTKRGTGELFF.

This clonotype showed up just a few times. V usage is TRBV9 and J usage is TRBJ2-7; tentatively, D is TRBD1 (6 bases). From germline, CDR1 is SGDLS and CDR2 YYNGEE. CDR3 length: 14 amino acids. Trimming removed 3 bases from V and 3 bases from J, with 13 bases in between. The CDR3 DNA is TGTGCCAGCAGCGCAGGGGACATCCGCTACGAGCAGTACTTC. This gives the protein CASSAGDIRYEQYF.

The gene calls are TRBV9 and TRBJ2-3, with D maybe TRBD1 (7 bases). The CDR3 extends over 18 amino acids. Per the germline V gene, CDR1 is SGDLS and CDR2 is YYNGEE. Between the trimmed V and J ends, which lost 0 bases and 1 base, there was a span of 18 bases. The CDR3 coding sequence is TGTGCCAGCAGCGTAGGGCCTGACAGGGAGCGGGGCACAGATACGCAGTATTTT. It yields the protein CASSVGPDRERGTDTQYF.

This sequence joins TRBV28 and TRBJ2-1; 7 bases map to TRBD1. V was pared by 6 bases and J by 13 bases, with 18 bases of the junction left unmatched. The CDR3 is made up of 15 amino acids. Germline assignment: CDR1 MDHEN and CDR2 SYDVKM. The CDR3 is CASRPTGVGRETQFF. The DNA for the CDR3 is TGTGCCAGCAGACCCACAGGGGTTGGACGAGAGACCCAGTTCTTC.

Turning to this clonotype: Mismatch with germline at one junction end may stem from a read error. The chain carries TRBV7-3 and TRBJ2-1, with 9 bases matching TRBD1. In germline, CDR1 is SGHTA, CDR2 FQGTGA. The CDR3 length is 16 residues. CDR3 nucleotides: TGTGCCAGCAGCTTGTCTGCGGGACAGGGTCCCAATGAGCAGTTCTTT. Translating it yields CASSLSAGQGPNEQFF.

There are many counts of this clonotype. The chain employs TRBV20-1 and TRBJ2-5, with 11 positions matching TRBD2. Germline V lookup: CDR1 DFQATT, CDR2 SNEGSKA (reference sequence). V was pared by 8 bases and J by 5 bases, with 7 bases of the junction left unmatched. This CDR3 has 13 residues. DNA of the CDR3: TGCAGTTCACTAGCGGGAGAGGCGGAGACCCAGTACTTC. Translated, it gives CSSLAGEAETQYF.

The V call is TRBV7-2, the J call TRBJ2-7; D is tentatively TRBD1 or TRBD2 (5 bases each). This CDR3 comprises 15 residues. Germline loops: CDR1 SGHTA, CDR2 FQGNSA. V lost 1 base and J lost 3, with 13 bases in between. The CDR3 spells CASSLDGAPYYEQYF. Written as DNA, the CDR3 is TGTGCCAGCAGCTTAGACGGGGCTCCCTACTACGAGCAGTACTTC.

The chain is built from TRBV12-3 or TRBV12-4 and TRBJ2-7; D unresolved. V was shortened by 0 bases and J by 3 bases, with 9 bases between the two germline ends. The CDR3 totals 14 residues. This chain's CDR3 is CASSLAFGFYEQYF. The CDR3 DNA reads as TGTGCCAGCAGTTTAGCGTTTGGGTTCTACGAGCAGTACTTC.

The chain couples TRBV20-1 to TRBJ1-6; 7 bases fit TRBD1. After removal of 5 bases from V and 6 bases from J, the junction contained 19 bases not matched to a gene. Germline CDR1 reads DFQATT; CDR2 reads SNEGSKA (reference sequence). The CDR3 runs 18 residues. The CDR3 nucleotides read TGCAGTGCTGCACCACGAGGACAGGAGCGGTCTCTTAATTCACCCCTCCACTTT. Translated: CSAAPRGQERSLNSPLHF.

CDR3 bases: TGTGCCATCAGTGAGCCGAGCGGAAAGACTAGCGGGGGGAATGAGCAGTACTTC. This encodes CAISEPSGKTSGGNEQYF. The V call is TRBV10-3, the J call TRBJ2-1; 13 bases map to TRBD2. The end of the DNA aligns better with TRBJ2-7, so the J call may be wrong. The CDR3 spans 18 residues. The germline V gene has CDR1 ENHRY and CDR2 SYGVKD.

The chain combines TRBV5-6 with TRBJ2-1; the match to TRBD2 covers 10 bases. Germline V CDR1 and CDR2: SGHDT, YYEEEE. V lost 4 bases, J lost 12 bases, and 4 bases stayed unmatched. The CDR3 loop spans 12 amino acids. The chain's CDR3 is CASSHASGRQFF. CDR3 bases: TGTGCCAGCAGCCATGCTAGCGGGAGGCAGTTCTTC.